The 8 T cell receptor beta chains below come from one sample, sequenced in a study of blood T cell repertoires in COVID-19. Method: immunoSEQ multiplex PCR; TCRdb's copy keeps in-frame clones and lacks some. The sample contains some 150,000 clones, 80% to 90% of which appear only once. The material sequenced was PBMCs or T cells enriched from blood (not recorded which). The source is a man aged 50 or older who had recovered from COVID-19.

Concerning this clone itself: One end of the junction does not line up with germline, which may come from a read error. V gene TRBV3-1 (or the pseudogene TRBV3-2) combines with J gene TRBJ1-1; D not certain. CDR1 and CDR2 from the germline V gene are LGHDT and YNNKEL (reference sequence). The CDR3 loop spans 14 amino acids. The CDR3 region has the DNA TGTGCCAGCAGCGAAGAAGCGGGGAACACTGAAGCTTTCTTT. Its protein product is CASSEEAGNTEAFF.

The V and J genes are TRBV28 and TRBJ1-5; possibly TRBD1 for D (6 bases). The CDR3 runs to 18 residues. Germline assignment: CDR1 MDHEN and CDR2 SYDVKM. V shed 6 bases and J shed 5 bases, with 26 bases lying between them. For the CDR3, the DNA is TGTGCCAGCAGACAGGGAATCTTTAACCGGGACAAATATCAGCCCCAGCATTTT. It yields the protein CASRQGIFNRDKYQPQHF.

The CDR3 DNA reads as TGCGCCAGCAGTGAGTCGAGGGAGGAAGCTTTCTTT. Amino acid sequence: CASSESREEAFF. V and J are TRBV10-1 and TRBJ1-1, with D hard to call. Germline V gives CDR1 WNHNN, CDR2 SYGVQD (reference sequence). Trimming shortened V by 0 bases and J by 8 bases, and 7 bases separated the two germline ends. There are 12 residues in the CDR3.

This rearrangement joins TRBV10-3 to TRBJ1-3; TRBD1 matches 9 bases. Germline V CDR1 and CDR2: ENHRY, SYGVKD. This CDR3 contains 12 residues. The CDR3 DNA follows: TGTGTCTCACAGGGGGCCGGAAACACCATATATTTT. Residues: CVSQGAGNTIYF.

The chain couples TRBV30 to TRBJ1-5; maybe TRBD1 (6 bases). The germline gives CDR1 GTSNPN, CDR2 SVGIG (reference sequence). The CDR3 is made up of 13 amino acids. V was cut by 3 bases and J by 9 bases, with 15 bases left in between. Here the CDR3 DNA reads TGTGCCTGGAGCGGGCAGGGGAATGGGCCCCAGCATTTT. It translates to CAWSGQGNGPQHF.

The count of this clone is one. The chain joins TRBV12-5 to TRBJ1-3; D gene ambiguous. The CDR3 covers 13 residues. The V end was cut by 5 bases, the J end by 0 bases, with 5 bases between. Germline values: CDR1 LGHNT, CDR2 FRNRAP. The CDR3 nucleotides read TGTGCTAGTGGTCGGGACTCTGGAAACACCATATATTTT. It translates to CASGRDSGNTIYF.

The CDR3 DNA is TGTGCCAGCAGCGTAGACCGGCAGGGGTCGTACACTGAAGCTTTCTTT. Translated: CASSVDRQGSYTEAFF. The V and J genes are TRBV9 and TRBJ1-1; perhaps TRBD1 as D (6 bases). Trimming shortened V by 0 bases and J by 3 bases, and 15 bases separated the two germline ends. Germline V gene lookup returns CDR1 SGDLS and CDR2 YYNGEE. CDR3 length: 16 amino acids.

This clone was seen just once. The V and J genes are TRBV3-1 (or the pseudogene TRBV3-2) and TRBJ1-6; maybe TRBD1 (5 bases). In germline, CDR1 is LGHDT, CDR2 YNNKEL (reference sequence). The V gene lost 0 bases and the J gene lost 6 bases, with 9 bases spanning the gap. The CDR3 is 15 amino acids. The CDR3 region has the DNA TGTGCCAGCAGCCAAGAGGGACTAATTAATTCACCCCTCCACTTT. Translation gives CASSQEGLINSPLHF.